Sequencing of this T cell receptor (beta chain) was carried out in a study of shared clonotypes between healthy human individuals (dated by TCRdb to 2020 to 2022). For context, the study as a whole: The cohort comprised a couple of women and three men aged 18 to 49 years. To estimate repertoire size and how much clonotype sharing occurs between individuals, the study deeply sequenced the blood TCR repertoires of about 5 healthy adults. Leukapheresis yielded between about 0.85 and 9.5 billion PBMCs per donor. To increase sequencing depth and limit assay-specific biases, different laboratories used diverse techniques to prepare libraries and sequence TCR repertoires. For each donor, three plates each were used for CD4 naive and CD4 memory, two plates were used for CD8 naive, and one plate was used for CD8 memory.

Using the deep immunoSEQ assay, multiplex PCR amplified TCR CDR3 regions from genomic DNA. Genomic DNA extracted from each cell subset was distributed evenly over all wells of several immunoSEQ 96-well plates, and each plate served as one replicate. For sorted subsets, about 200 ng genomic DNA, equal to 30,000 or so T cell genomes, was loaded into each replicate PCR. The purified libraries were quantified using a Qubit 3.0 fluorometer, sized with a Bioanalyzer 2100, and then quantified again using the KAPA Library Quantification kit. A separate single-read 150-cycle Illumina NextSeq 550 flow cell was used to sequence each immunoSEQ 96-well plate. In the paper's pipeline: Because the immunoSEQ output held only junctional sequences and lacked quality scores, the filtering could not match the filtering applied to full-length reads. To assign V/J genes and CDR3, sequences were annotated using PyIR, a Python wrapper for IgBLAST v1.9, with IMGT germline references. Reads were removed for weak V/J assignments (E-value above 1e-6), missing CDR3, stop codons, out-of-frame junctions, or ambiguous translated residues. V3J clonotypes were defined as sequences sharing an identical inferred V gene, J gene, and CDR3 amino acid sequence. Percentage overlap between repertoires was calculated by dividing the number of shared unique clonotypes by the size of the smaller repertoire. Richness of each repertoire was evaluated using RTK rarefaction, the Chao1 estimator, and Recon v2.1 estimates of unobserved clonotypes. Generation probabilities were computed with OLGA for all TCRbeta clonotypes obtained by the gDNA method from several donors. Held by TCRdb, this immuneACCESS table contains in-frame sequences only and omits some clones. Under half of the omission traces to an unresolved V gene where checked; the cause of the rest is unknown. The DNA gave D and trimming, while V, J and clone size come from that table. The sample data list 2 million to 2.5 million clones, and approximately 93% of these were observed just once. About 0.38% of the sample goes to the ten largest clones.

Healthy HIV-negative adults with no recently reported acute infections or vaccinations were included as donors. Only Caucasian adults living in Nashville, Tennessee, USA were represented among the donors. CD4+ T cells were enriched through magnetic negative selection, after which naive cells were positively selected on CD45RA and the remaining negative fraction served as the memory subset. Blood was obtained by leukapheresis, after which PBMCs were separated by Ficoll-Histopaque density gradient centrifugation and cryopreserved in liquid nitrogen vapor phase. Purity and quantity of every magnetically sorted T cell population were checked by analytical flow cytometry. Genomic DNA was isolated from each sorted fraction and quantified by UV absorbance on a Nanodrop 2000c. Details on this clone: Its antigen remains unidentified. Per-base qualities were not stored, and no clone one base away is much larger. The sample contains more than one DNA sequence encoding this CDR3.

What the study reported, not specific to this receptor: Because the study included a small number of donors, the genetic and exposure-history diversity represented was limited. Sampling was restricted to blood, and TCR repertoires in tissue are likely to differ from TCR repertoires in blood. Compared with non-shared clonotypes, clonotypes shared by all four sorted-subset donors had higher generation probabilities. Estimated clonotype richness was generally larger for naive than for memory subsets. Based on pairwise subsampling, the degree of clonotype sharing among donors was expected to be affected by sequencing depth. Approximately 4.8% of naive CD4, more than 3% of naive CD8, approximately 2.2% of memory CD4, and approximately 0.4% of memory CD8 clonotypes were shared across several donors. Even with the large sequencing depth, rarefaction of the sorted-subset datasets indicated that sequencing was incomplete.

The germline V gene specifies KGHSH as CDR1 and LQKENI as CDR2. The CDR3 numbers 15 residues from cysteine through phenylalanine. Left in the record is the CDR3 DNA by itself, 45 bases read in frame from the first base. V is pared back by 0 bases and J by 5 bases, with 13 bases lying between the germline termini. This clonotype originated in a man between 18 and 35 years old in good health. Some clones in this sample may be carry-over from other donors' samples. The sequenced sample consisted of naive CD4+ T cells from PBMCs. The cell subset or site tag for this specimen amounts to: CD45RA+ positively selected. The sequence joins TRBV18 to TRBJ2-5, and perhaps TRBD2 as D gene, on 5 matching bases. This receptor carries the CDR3 CASSPPGRREETQYF. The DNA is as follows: TGTGCCAGCTCACCACCGGGAAGAAGGGAGGAGACCCAGTACTTC.